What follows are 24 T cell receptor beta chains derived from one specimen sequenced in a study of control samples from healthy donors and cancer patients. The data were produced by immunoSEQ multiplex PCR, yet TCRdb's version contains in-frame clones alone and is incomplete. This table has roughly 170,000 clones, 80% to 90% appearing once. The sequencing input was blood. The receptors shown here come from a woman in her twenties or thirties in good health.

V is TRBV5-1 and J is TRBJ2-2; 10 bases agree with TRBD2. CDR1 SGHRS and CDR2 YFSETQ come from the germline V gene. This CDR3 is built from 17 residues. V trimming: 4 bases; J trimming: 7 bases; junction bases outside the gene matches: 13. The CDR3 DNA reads TGCGCCAGCAGCGTCCCTCGAACTAGCGGGGTAGGCGGGGAGCTGTTTTTT. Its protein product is CASSVPRTSGVGGELFF.

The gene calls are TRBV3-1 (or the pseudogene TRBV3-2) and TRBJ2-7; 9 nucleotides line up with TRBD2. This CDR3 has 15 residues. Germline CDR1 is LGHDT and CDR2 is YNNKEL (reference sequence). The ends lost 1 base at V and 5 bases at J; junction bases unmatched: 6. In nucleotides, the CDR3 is TGTGCCAGCAGCCAAGGGTTAGCGGGGGTGAACGAGCAGTACGTC. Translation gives CASSQGLAGVNEQYV.

CDR3: CASSLQGGSSYEQYF. The DNA for the CDR3 is TGTGCCAGCAGCCTTCAAGGGGGAAGCTCCTACGAGCAGTACTTC. V usage is TRBV2 and J usage is TRBJ2-7; a possible D gene is TRBD1 (6 bases). CDR1 and CDR2 from the germline V gene are SNHLY and FYNNEI. Trimming left V 6 bases short and J 0 bases short, with 15 bases between. The CDR3 is made up of 15 amino acids.

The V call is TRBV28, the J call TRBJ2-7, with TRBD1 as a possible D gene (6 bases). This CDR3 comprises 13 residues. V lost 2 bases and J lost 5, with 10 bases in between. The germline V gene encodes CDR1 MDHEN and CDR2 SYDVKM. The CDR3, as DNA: TGTGCCAGCAGTTTAACAGGGTGGAACGAGCAGTACTTC. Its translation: CASSLTGWNEQYF.

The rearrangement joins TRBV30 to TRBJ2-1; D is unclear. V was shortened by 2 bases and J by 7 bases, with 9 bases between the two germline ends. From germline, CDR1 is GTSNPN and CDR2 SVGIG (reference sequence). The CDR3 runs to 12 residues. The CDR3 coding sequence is TGTGCCTGGAGTTTGAACGGTAATGAGCAGTTCTTC. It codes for CAWSLNGNEQFF.

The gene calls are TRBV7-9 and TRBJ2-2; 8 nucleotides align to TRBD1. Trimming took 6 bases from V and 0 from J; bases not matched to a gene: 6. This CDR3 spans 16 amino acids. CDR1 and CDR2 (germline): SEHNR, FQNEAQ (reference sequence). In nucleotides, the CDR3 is TGTGCCAGCAGGGATTGGACAGGGACGAACACCGGGGAGCTGTTTTTT. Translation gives CASRDWTGTNTGELFF.

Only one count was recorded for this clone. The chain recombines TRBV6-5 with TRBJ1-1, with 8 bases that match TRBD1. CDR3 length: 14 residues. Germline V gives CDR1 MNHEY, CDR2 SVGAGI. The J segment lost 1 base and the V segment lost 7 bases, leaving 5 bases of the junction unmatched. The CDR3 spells CASTSGQANTEAFF. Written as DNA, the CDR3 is TGTGCCAGCACCTCGGGACAGGCGAACACTGAAGCTTTCTTT.

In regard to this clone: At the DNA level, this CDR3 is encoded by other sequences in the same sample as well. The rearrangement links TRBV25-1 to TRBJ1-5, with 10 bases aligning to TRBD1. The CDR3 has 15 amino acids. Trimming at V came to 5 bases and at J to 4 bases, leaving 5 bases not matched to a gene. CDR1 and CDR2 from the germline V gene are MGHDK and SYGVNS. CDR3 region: CASSPTGQGNQPQHF. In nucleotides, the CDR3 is TGTGCCAGCAGTCCTACGGGACAGGGGAATCAGCCCCAGCATTTT.

The CDR3 nucleotides are TGTGCCAGCAGCCTTCAACTTGGGGACTTCTATGGCTACACCTTC. Protein sequence: CASSLQLGDFYGYTF. The rearrangement links TRBV5-4 to TRBJ1-2, with D maybe TRBD1 (5 bases). CDR3 length: 15 amino acids. Germline V gene lookup returns CDR1 SGHNT and CDR2 YYREEE (reference sequence). Trimming stripped 4 bases from V and 4 bases from J, with 17 bases between.

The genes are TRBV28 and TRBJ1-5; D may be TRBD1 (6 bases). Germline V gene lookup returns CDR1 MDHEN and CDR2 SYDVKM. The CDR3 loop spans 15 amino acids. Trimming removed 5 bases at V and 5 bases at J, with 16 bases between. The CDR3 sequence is CASSPGQSDYQPQHF. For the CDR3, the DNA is TGTGCCAGCAGTCCCGGACAGTCTGATTATCAGCCCCAGCATTTT.

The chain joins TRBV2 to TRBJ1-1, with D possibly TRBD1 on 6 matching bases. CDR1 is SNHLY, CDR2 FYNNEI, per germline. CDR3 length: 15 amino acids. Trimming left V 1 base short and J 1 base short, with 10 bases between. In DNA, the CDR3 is TGTGCCAGCAGTGAAGGGGGGGGCTGGAACACTGAAGCTTTCTTT. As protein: CASSEGGGWNTEAFF.

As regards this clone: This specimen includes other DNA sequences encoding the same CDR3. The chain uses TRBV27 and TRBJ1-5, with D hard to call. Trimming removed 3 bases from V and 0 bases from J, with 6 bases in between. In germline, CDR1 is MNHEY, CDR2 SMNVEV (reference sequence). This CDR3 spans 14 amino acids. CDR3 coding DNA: TGTGCCAGCAGTTTGCGTTATAGCAATCAGCCCCAGCATTTT. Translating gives CASSLRYSNQPQHF.

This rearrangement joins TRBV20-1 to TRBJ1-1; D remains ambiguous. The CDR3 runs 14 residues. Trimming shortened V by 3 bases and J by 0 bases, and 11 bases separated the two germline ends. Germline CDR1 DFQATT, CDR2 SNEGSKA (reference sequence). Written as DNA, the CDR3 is TGCAGTGCTAGTAAGACGGGGATGAACACTGAAGCTTTCTTT. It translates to CSASKTGMNTEAFF.

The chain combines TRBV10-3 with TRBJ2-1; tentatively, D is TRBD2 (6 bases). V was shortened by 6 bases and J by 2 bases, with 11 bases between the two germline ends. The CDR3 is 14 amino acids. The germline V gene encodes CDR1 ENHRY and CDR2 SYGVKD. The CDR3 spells CAISSSGTYNEQFF. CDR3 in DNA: TGTGCCATCAGCAGTAGCGGAACCTACAATGAGCAGTTCTTC.

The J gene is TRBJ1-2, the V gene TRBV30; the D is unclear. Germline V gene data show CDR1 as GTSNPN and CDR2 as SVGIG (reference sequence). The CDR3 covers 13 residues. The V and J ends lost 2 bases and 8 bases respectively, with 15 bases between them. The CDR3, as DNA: TGTGCCTGGAGTTTCCATAGGAGCGGGGGCTACACCTTC. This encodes CAWSFHRSGGYTF. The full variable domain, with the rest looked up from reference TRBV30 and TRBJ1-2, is SQTIHQWPATLVQPVGSPLSLECTVEGTSNPNLYWYRQAAGRGLQLLFYSVGIGQISSEVPQNLSASRPQDRQFILSSKKLLLSDSGFYLCAWSFHRSGGYTFGSGTRLTVV.

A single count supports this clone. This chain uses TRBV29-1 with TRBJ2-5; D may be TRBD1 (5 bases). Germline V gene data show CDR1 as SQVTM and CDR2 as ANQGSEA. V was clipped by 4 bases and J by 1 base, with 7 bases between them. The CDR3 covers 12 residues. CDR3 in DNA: TGCAGCGTTGGGCAGGGCCAAGAGACCCAGTACTTC. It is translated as CSVGQGQETQYF.

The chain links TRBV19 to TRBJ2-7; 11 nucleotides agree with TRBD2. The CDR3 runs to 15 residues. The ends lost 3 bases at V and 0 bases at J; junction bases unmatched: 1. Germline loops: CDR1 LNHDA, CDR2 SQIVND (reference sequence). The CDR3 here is CASSMGLAVSYEQYF. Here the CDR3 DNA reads TGTGCCAGTAGTATGGGACTAGCGGTCTCCTACGAGCAGTACTTC. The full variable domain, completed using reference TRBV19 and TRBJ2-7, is DGGITQSPKYLFRKEGQNVTLSCEQNLNHDAMYWYRQDPGQGLRLIYYSQIVNDFQKGDIAEGYSVSREKKESFPLTVTSAQKNPTAFYLCASSMGLAVSYEQYFGPGTRLTVT.

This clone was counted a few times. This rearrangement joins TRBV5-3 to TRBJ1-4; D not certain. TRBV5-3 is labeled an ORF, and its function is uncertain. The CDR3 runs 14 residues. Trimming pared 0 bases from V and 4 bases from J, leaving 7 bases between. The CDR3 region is CARSLGRRNEKLFF. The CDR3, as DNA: TGTGCCAGAAGCTTGGGACGCCGTAATGAAAAACTGTTTTTT.

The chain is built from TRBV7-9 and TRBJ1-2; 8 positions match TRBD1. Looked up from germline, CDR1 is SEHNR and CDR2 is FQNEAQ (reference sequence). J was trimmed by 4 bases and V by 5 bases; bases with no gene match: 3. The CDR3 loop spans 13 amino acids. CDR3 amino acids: CASSLGQGYGYTF. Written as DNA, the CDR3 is TGTGCCAGCAGCCTCGGACAGGGCTATGGCTACACCTTC.

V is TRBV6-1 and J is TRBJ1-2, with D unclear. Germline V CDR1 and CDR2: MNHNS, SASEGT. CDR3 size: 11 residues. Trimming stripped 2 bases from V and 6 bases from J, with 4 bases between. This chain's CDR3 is CASSERDGYTF. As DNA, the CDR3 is TGTGCCAGCAGTGAAAGAGATGGCTACACCTTC.

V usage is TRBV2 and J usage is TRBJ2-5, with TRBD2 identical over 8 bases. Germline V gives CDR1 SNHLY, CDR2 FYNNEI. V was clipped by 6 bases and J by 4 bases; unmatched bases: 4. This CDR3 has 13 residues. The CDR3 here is CASSGGAGETQYF. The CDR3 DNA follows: TGTGCCAGCAGCGGGGGGGCCGGAGAGACCCAGTACTTC.

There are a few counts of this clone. CDR3 DNA: TGTGCCAGCAGTGAACACAGGGCCCCAAACTACGAGCAGTACGTC. As protein: CASSEHRAPNYEQYV. The chain has TRBV6-1 and TRBJ2-7; perhaps TRBD1 as D (6 bases). Between the trimmed V and J ends, which lost 2 bases and 3 bases, there was a span of 14 bases. Germline-derived CDR1 and CDR2 are MNHNS and SASEGT. The CDR3 sequence is 15 residues long.

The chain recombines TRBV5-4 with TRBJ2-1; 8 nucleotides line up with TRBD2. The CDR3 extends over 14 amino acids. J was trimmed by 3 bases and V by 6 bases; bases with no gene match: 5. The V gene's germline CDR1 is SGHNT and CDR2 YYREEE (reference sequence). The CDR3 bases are TGTGCCAGCAACTTAGCGGGAAGCTACAATGAGCAGTTCTTC. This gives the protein CASNLAGSYNEQFF.

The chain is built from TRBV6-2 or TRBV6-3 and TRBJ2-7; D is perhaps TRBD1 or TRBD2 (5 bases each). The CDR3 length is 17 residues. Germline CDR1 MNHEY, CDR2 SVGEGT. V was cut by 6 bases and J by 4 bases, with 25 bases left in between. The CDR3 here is CASRYQFTTGGSYEQYF. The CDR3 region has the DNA TGTGCCAGCAGATACCAATTTACAACTGGGGGATCGTACGAGCAGTACTTC.